Below are 26 T cell receptor beta chains sequenced from a single sample in a study of T cell changes during pregnancy in multiple sclerosis. Assay: immunoSEQ multiplex PCR; the TCRdb copy retains only in-frame clones and omits some. There are around 77,000 clones in the sample; 85% to 95% occur only once, and approximately 1.2% lies in the top ten. The sample in question was peripheral blood, obtained in the third trimester of pregnancy. The receptors shown here come from a female donor with multiple sclerosis, enrolled in a pregnancy study.

The V call is TRBV4-2, the J call TRBJ2-6; 8 bases are shared with TRBD2. The ends lost 5 bases at V and 4 bases at J; junction bases unmatched: 10. The CDR3 is 17 residues long. Per germline, CDR1 LGHNA and CDR2 YNFKEQ. CDR3: CASSEGVLADGANVLTF. Here the CDR3 DNA reads TGTGCCAGCAGCGAAGGGGTACTAGCGGACGGGGCCAACGTCCTGACTTTC.

The table lists this clone with a count of one. This chain joins TRBV11-3 and TRBJ2-5; 11 nucleotides agree with TRBD2. Germline V lookup: CDR1 SGHNT, CDR2 YENEEA. J gave up 3 bases and V 5 bases, and 5 bases lay outside the gene matches. CDR3 length equals 15 residues. The CDR3 DNA reads TGTGCCAGCAGCCCTGGGACTAGCGGAAAAGAGACCCAGTACTTC. Translating gives CASSPGTSGKETQYF.

The chain links TRBV28 to TRBJ1-1; D might be TRBD1 (5 bases). Germline V gene lookup returns CDR1 MDHEN and CDR2 SYDVKM. There are 13 residues in the CDR3. The germline V and J ends were trimmed by 1 base and 9 bases, with 12 bases remaining between them. CDR3 nucleotide sequence: TGTGCCAGCAGTTTATCAGGGTTCCCCCAAGCTTTCTTT. Protein sequence: CASSLSGFPQAFF.

This rearrangement joins TRBV6-6 to TRBJ1-5; TRBD1 matches at 8 bases. The CDR3 loop spans 16 amino acids. Trimming cost V 5 bases and J 1 base; bases outside gene matches: 7. Germline values: CDR1 MNHNY, CDR2 SVGAGI (reference sequence). The CDR3 DNA sequence: TGTGCCAGCAGTCCGGACAGGGTAGAAAGCAATCAGCCCCAGCATTTT. It is translated as CASSPDRVESNQPQHF.

CDR3 amino acids: CASSLAPLGRDTQYF. CDR3 sequence (DNA): TGTGCCAGCAGCTTAGCACCCCTGGGGCGCGATACGCAGTATTTT. The gene calls are TRBV11-1 and TRBJ2-3; possibly TRBD1 for D (5 bases). Germline CDR1 is SGHAT and CDR2 is FQDESV (reference sequence). The CDR3 sequence is 15 residues long. The V and J ends lost 0 bases and 6 bases respectively, with 13 bases between them.

The CDR3 bases are TGTGCCAGCAGCTTATGGACTAGCGGCTACGAGCAGTACTTC. It encodes CASSLWTSGYEQYF. The rearrangement joins TRBV7-2 to TRBJ2-7, with 10 bases aligning to TRBD2. Losses at the gene ends were 2 bases for V and 3 bases for J; bases not matched to a gene: 1. Germline V lookup: CDR1 SGHTA, CDR2 FQGNSA. The CDR3 is 14 residues long.

The chain joins TRBV6-6 to TRBJ1-5, with a tentative D call TRBD1 (5 bases). The CDR3 runs to 14 residues. The germline V and J ends were trimmed by 4 bases and 4 bases, with 11 bases remaining between them. Germline V gene data show CDR1 as MNHNY and CDR2 as SVGAGI (reference sequence). The CDR3 protein is CASSFPDRNQPQHF. CDR3 sequence (DNA): TGTGCCAGCAGTTTCCCTGACAGAAATCAGCCCCAGCATTTT.

The gene calls are TRBV28 and TRBJ2-1, with TRBD1 as a possible D gene (6 bases). V was shortened by 5 bases and J by 1 base, with 18 bases between the two germline ends. CDR3 length: 17 residues. Germline V gene lookup returns CDR1 MDHEN and CDR2 SYDVKM. This CDR3 is CASSPLTGLKSYNEQFF. In nucleotides, the CDR3 is TGTGCCAGCAGTCCTTTGACAGGACTCAAATCCTACAATGAGCAGTTCTTC.

This chain links TRBV27 with TRBJ2-1; TRBD2 agrees at 8 bases. J was trimmed by 3 bases and V by 2 bases; bases with no gene match: 3. The CDR3 is 15 amino acids. Per germline, CDR1 MNHEY and CDR2 SMNVEV (reference sequence). The CDR3 loop reads CASSLSGSFYNEQFF. The DNA of the CDR3 is TGTGCCAGCAGTTTAAGCGGGAGTTTCTACAATGAGCAGTTCTTC.

This clone was seen only once. V and J are TRBV28 and TRBJ2-1; weak D call: TRBD2 (6 bases). V gave up 6 bases and J gave up 2 bases, with 14 bases separating them. The CDR3 is 15 residues long. Germline CDR1 and CDR2: MDHEN and SYDVKM. The CDR3 is CASRPPSVPYNEQFF. In DNA, the CDR3 is TGTGCCAGCAGACCTCCTAGCGTCCCCTACAATGAGCAGTTCTTC.

The J gene is TRBJ1-3, the V gene TRBV5-4; D remains unclear. Between the trimmed V and J ends, which lost 0 bases and 0 bases, there was a span of 4 bases. The germline V gene has CDR1 SGHNT and CDR2 YYREEE (reference sequence). This CDR3 contains 14 residues. The chain's CDR3 is CASSLDNSGNTIYF. In DNA form, the CDR3 reads TGTGCCAGCAGCTTGGACAACTCTGGAAACACCATATATTTT. The entire variable domain, with the rest obtained from reference TRBV5-4 and TRBJ1-3, is as follows: ETGVTQSPTHLIKTRGQQVTLRCSSQSGHNTVSWYQQALGQGPQFIFQYYREEENGRGNFPPRFSGLQFPNYSSELNVNALELDDSALYLCASSLDNSGNTIYFGEGSWLTVV.

J is TRBJ2-7 and V is TRBV28, with D maybe TRBD2 (7 bases). Trimming cost V 5 bases and J 4 bases, with 21 bases left between them. This CDR3 has 16 residues. The V gene's germline CDR1 is MDHEN and CDR2 SYDVKM. CDR3 in amino acids: CASSITSGGTPYEQYF. In nucleotides, the CDR3 is TGTGCCAGCAGTATCACGTCCGGGGGGACACCATACGAGCAGTACTTC.

The rearrangement links TRBV7-9 to TRBJ1-2, with D perhaps TRBD1 (5 bases). The V and J ends lost 7 bases and 2 bases respectively, with 20 bases between them. Germline V lookup: CDR1 SEHNR, CDR2 FQNEAQ (reference sequence). This CDR3 has 16 amino acids. The CDR3 coding sequence is TGTGCCAGCACCCCTGGGGGAGGGGCGCACAACTATGGCTACACCTTC. This gives the protein CASTPGGGAHNYGYTF.

The J gene is TRBJ1-1, the V gene TRBV2; no clear D gene. CDR1 is SNHLY and CDR2 is FYNNEI in the germline V gene. This CDR3 is built from 12 residues. V was shortened by 7 bases and J by 1 base, with 7 bases between the two germline ends. The CDR3 nucleotides are TGTGCCAGCATGCGAGGGAACACTGAAGCTTTCTTT. This gives the protein CASMRGNTEAFF.

Worth noting for this clone: It is unclear where the CDR3 begins or ends on the DNA, so no DNA is shown, and the CDR3 is as TCRdb lists it. The chain carries TRBV21-1 and TRBJ2-1; TRBD2, the table's D call, lacks a check against the DNA. TRBV21-1 is tagged as a pseudogene. From its first to its last residue, the CDR3 has 20 amino acids. CDR3 sequence reads: CASSKDLAVLYPCSYNEQFF.

This clone was detected only once. The chain has TRBV5-1 and TRBJ1-5, with a possible D match to TRBD1 (5 bases). The germline V and J ends were trimmed by 0 bases and 5 bases, with 12 bases remaining between them. This CDR3 region has 15 residues. Germline loops: CDR1 SGHRS, CDR2 YFSETQ. CDR3 DNA: TGCGCCAGCAGCTTGGATTCAGCAGGGTATCAGCCCCAGCATTTT. As protein: CASSLDSAGYQPQHF.

The rearrangement links TRBV7-9 to TRBJ1-5, with D unresolved. Germline assignment: CDR1 SEHNR and CDR2 FQNEAQ (reference sequence). This CDR3 contains 14 residues. The V gene lost 8 bases and the J gene lost 0 bases, with 11 bases spanning the gap. This chain's CDR3 is CASVNADSNQPQHF. The CDR3 DNA sequence: TGTGCCAGCGTGAACGCAGATAGCAATCAGCCCCAGCATTTT.

This rearrangement joins TRBV5-5 to TRBJ1-1; possibly TRBD1 for D (6 bases). Trimming left V 3 bases short and J 6 bases short, with 12 bases between. Germline V gives CDR1 SGHKS, CDR2 YYEKEE (reference sequence). The CDR3 sequence is 13 residues long. CDR3 residues: CASSYRDLSEAFF. The CDR3, as DNA: TGTGCCAGCAGCTACAGGGATCTCTCTGAAGCTTTCTTT.

The rearrangement uses TRBV2 and TRBJ2-3; 9 bases map to TRBD2. Trimming removed 4 bases from V and 5 bases from J; junction bases left unmatched: 22. Per the germline V gene, CDR1 is SNHLY and CDR2 is FYNNEI. The CDR3 covers 20 residues. The CDR3 nucleotides are TGTGCCAGCAGTGTTCCTCGGAGGGGTAGCGGGAGATTTGCAGTAGATACGCAGTATTTT. This translates into CASSVPRRGSGRFAVDTQYF.

The chain's CDR3 is CASSLGQGSRGYTF. CDR3 in DNA: TGTGCCAGCAGTTTAGGGCAGGGGAGCAGAGGCTACACCTTC. J is TRBJ1-2 and V is TRBV27; possibly TRBD1 for D (6 bases). V dropped 2 bases and J dropped 8 bases, with 15 bases sitting between them. Germline CDR1 reads MNHEY; CDR2 reads SMNVEV (reference sequence). CDR3 length: 14 residues.

V usage is TRBV4-2 and J usage is TRBJ2-7, with 9 positions matching TRBD2. The germline CDR1 and CDR2 sequences are LGHNA and YNFKEQ. The CDR3 sequence is 16 residues long. V lost 0 bases to trimming and J lost 4 bases; unmatched junction nucleotides: 7. CDR3 protein: CASSQDGTSRSYEQYF. In DNA, the CDR3 is TGTGCCAGCAGCCAAGACGGGACTAGCAGATCATACGAGCAGTACTTC.

J is TRBJ1-4 and V is TRBV5-5; 9 positions agree with TRBD1. This CDR3 contains 17 residues. The V gene end was trimmed by 0 bases and the J gene end by 3 bases; junction bases not matched to a gene: 6. CDR1 is SGHKS, CDR2 YYEKEE, per germline (reference sequence). CDR3 region: CASSLAQGATANEKLFF. The CDR3, as DNA: TGTGCCAGCAGCTTGGCACAGGGGGCAACGGCTAATGAAAAACTGTTTTTT.

The chain couples TRBV19 to TRBJ2-1, with unresolved D. The CDR3 runs 14 residues. Germline loops: CDR1 LNHDA, CDR2 SQIVND (reference sequence). Trimming cost V 1 base and J 4 bases, with 8 bases left between them. This CDR3 is CASSIAPGYNEQFF. CDR3 coding DNA: TGTGCCAGTAGTATAGCCCCCGGGTACAATGAGCAGTTCTTC. The variable domain in full, with the rest retrieved from reference TRBV19 and TRBJ2-1, is DGGITQSPKYLFRKEGQNVTLSCEQNLNHDAMYWYRQDPGQGLRLIYYSQIVNDFQKGDIAEGYSVSREKKESFPLTVTSAQKNPTAFYLCASSIAPGYNEQFFGPGTRLTVL.

The V call is TRBV27, the J call TRBJ2-1; 10 bases align to TRBD2. Germline loops: CDR1 MNHEY, CDR2 SMNVEV (reference sequence). V trimming: 6 bases; J trimming: 0 bases; junction bases outside the gene matches: 14. This CDR3 has 19 amino acids. The CDR3: CASSQGARTSGLSYNEQFF. CDR3 sequence (DNA): TGTGCCAGCAGCCAGGGGGCTAGGACTAGCGGCCTCTCCTACAATGAGCAGTTCTTC.

This chain links TRBV9 with TRBJ2-1, with 7 bases identical to TRBD2. The germline V gene has CDR1 SGDLS and CDR2 YYNGEE. The CDR3 sequence is 14 residues long. Losses at the gene ends were 3 bases for V and 2 bases for J; bases not matched to a gene: 2. CDR3: CASSERGAYNEQFF. CDR3 bases: TGTGCCAGCAGCGAGCGGGGCGCCTACAATGAGCAGTTCTTC.

The V gene is TRBV27, the J gene TRBJ2-7, with a possible D match to TRBD1 (5 bases). CDR1 and CDR2 from the germline V gene are MNHEY and SMNVEV (reference sequence). Deletions cut 6 bases from V and 1 base from J, with 10 bases between. The CDR3 sequence is 13 residues long. In nucleotides, the CDR3 is TGTGCCAGCAGGCAGGGATTTTCCTACGAGCAGTACTTC. It translates to CASRQGFSYEQYF.